This TCR beta chain comes out of a study of control samples from healthy donors and cancer patients. This CDR3 contains 14 residues. Germline-derived CDR1 and CDR2 are KGHSH and LQKENI. Trimming removed 4 bases at V and 5 bases at J, with 14 bases between. TCRdb's table, derived via immunoSEQ multiplex PCR, lists solely in-frame clones and lacks some. The table has 55,000 to 65,000 clones, about 90% seen once. The receptor's source is a woman aged 60-75 years with lung cancer. The chain employs TRBV18 and TRBJ2-5, with a possible D match to TRBD2 (6 bases). Input material: PBMCs. In DNA form, the CDR3 reads TGTGCCAGCTCACGATCGGGGGAAGGGGAGACCCAGTACTTC. Translation gives CASSRSGEGETQYF.